Listed below are T cell receptor beta chains from one sample, sequenced in a study of naive and memory T cell subsets. Using its own MiXCR run on the UMI-ligation and nested PCR reads, TCRdb lists one record per CDR3 protein. The data show more than 20,000 distinct CDR3 sequences, with about 6.4% seen just once and around 6.5% held by the top ten. The sample here was skin, taken from a tuberculin skin test site. All receptors come from an adult in good health. CDR3s include the opening cysteine and the closing phenylalanine or tryptophan. A D gene is named only where the DNA matches it firmly. Size is stated for part of the rows, as once, few or many counts, or as a class when the clone is expanded.

len	abundance	v_gene	j_gene	d_gene	CDR3nt	CDR3aa
14	few	TRBV5-1	TRBJ2-3	NA	TGCGCCAGCAGCCTGCAAAGAGGCACAGATACGCAGTATTTT	CASSLQRGTDTQYF
14	many	TRBV12-3/TRBV12-4	TRBJ2-1	NA	TGTGCCAGCACCGTATACAGGGCTGGGAATGAGCAGTTCTTC	CASTVYRAGNEQFF
14	many	TRBV7-2	TRBJ1-2	NA	TGTGCCAGCAGCTTAGGAGGCCACCCGGGAGGCTACACCTTC	CASSLGGHPGGYTF
16	few	TRBV4-1	TRBJ2-7	TRBD2	TGCGCCAGCAGCCAAGCGTCGGGACTAGCGCTTGACGAGCAGTACTTC	CASSQASGLALDEQYF
16	many	TRBV7-2	TRBJ2-1	TRBD2	TGTGCCAGCAGCCCTCAAGCGGGGGTTTCCTACAATGAGCAGTTCTTC	CASSPQAGVSYNEQFF
13	NA	TRBV20-1	TRBJ2-5	NA	TGCAGTGCGCCGGGACACCGTCAAGAGACCCAGTACTTC	CSAPGHRQETQYF
15	many	TRBV27	TRBJ1-6	TRBD1	TGTGCCAGCAGCCAGGACAGGGCGAGAAATTCACCCCTCCACTTT	CASSQDRARNSPLHF
16	many	TRBV3-1	TRBJ2-1	TRBD2	TGTGCCAGCAGCCATTTAGCGGGAGGGCCCGGCAATGAGCAGTTCTTC	CASSHLAGGPGNEQFF
15	NA	TRBV7-3	TRBJ2-2	NA	TGTGCCAGCAGCTCCGGAGGGGGAAACACCGGGGAGCTGTTTTTT	CASSSGGGNTGELFF
17	many	TRBV7-9	TRBJ2-6	TRBD1	TGTGCCAGCAGCGGGGACAGCATCGCCTCTGGGGCCAACGTCCTGACTTTC	CASSGDSIASGANVLTF
14	many	TRBV5-8	TRBJ2-7	TRBD1	TGTGCCAGCAGCGACTACAGGGGTTCCGACGAGCAGTACTTC	CASSDYRGSDEQYF
13	many	TRBV28	TRBJ2-2	NA	TGTGCCAGGGGACTGGCGAACACCGGGGAGCTGTTTTTT	CARGLANTGELFF
15	few	TRBV19	TRBJ2-1	TRBD2	TGTGCCAGTAGTATAGTAGCGGGAGGAATCAATGAGCAGTTCTTC	CASSIVAGGINEQFF
16	NA	TRBV30	TRBJ2-5	TRBD1	TGTGCCTGGAGTGGCCCGGGACAGGTAAACCAAGAGACCCAGTACTTC	CAWSGPGQVNQETQYF
15	NA	TRBV18	TRBJ2-1	TRBD2	TGTGCCAGCTCACCACGTCCTAGCGGTTACAATGAGCAGTTCTTC	CASSPRPSGYNEQFF
15	many	TRBV6-6	TRBJ2-5	NA	TGTGCCAGCAGTTCCCAAGTCGATCCGAAAGAGACCCAGTACTTC	CASSSQVDPKETQYF
17	many	TRBV18	TRBJ2-2	NA	TGTGCCAGCTCACACCGGGGCCAGAAGGTTAACACCGGGGAGCTGTTTTTT	CASSHRGQKVNTGELFF